This T cell receptor (beta chain) was observed in a study of T cell changes during pregnancy in multiple sclerosis. CDR3 length: 18 residues. From germline, CDR1 is SGHRS and CDR2 YFSETQ. After removal of 3 bases from V and 4 bases from J, the junction contained 10 bases not matched to a gene. Using immunoSEQ multiplex PCR, the repertoire was profiled, and TCRdb retains in-frame clones only, with some absent. The sample consists of around 96,000 clones, approximately 94% of them appearing once. The V gene is TRBV5-1, the J gene TRBJ1-4; 12 bases are a match to TRBD1. This specimen was peripheral blood, taken in the third trimester of pregnancy. The sequence was collected from a female donor with multiple sclerosis, enrolled in a pregnancy study. CDR3 sequence: CASSSGRDRGHRNEKLFF. For the CDR3, the DNA is TGCGCCAGCAGCTCGGGCCGGGACAGGGGGCATCGTAATGAAAAACTGTTTTTT.